Listed below are T cell receptor beta chains from one sample, sequenced in a study of control samples from healthy donors and cancer patients. Here immunoSEQ multiplex PCR was the method, and the copy in TCRdb shows in-frame clones only, minus some. Here the sample spans 100,000 to 150,000 clones, roughly 92% being singletons. Sequencing was performed on PBMCs. The receptor set was obtained from a man aged 80 or over with head and neck cancer. Each CDR3 is given with its conserved first and last residue. Fields, in order: J gene, clone size, D gene, V gene, CDR3 DNA, CDR3 protein. A D gene is named only where the DNA matches it firmly. Size values are once, few and many counts, or a class for expanded clones, and some rows have none.

TRBJ2-7 | - | TRBD1 | TRBV18 | TGTGCCAGCTCACCCCCTGGACAGGGGATATTAACCTACGAGCAGTACTTC | CASSPPGQGILTYEQYF
TRBJ2-1 | - | TRBD2 | TRBV4-2 | TGTGCCAGCAGCCAAGATTCCAGCGGGAGCGCCGGTGTCAATGAGCAGTTCTTC | CASSQDSSGSAGVNEQFF
TRBJ2-7 | - | - | TRBV6-1 | TGTGCCAGCAGTGAAGTTGAGAGGTCCTGGTACGAGCAGTACTTC | CASSEVERSWYEQYF
TRBJ1-1 | - | TRBD1 | TRBV5-1 | TGCGCCAGCAGCCCCGACAGGGGATACACTGAAGCTTTCTTT | CASSPDRGYTEAFF
TRBJ2-2 | - | - | TRBV5-1 | TGCGCCAGCAGCTTGGAGCGGCGAACCGGGGAGCTGTTTTTT | CASSLERRTGELFF
TRBJ2-1 | - | TRBD2 | TRBV7-8 | TGTGCCAGCAGCCTAGCGGGAGGCGCCTACAATGAGCAGTTCTTC | CASSLAGGAYNEQFF
TRBJ2-7 | once | TRBD1 | TRBV24-1 | TGTGCCACCATTATGACAGGGGCCCCCGAGGAGCAGTACTTC | CATIMTGAPEEQYF
TRBJ1-1 | - | - | TRBV15 | TGTGCCACCAGCAGACACAAGACAGGGAACACTGAAGCTTTCTTT | CATSRHKTGNTEAFF
TRBJ2-3 | - | TRBD2 | TRBV13 | TGTGCCAGCAGCTTAGGCAGGCGGGGCGGGAGTGCTTATTTT | CASSLGRRGGSAYF
TRBJ1-1 | - | - | TRBV5-3 | TGTGCCAGAAGCTGCTGCGGGGGGAGGATTGAAGCTTTCTTT | CARSCCGGRIEAFF
TRBJ2-5 | - | - | TRBV3-1/TRBV3-2 | TGTGCCAGCAGCCAAGGAACCAAAACCTGGGGGACCCAGTACTTC | CASSQGTKTWGTQYF
TRBJ2-3 | - | TRBD2 | TRBV24-1 | TGTGCCACCAGTGACGCCGGGACTAGCTTCACAGATACGCAGTATTTT | CATSDAGTSFTDTQYF
TRBJ2-1 | once | - | TRBV7-6 | TGTGCCAGCAGCCCCGCGGGGAGCTCCTACAATGAGCAGTTCTTC | CASSPAGSSYNEQFF
TRBJ1-2 | - | - | TRBV18 | TGTGCCAGCTCCGGTGATGGGGGGGCATCTCGGTATGGCTACACCTTC | CASSGDGGASRYGYTF
TRBJ2-7 | - | - | TRBV9 | TGTGCCAGCAGCGTAGGAGGAGACTTCCAACGTTACGAGCAGTACTTC | CASSVGGDFQRYEQYF
TRBJ2-2 | - | TRBD1 | TRBV18 | TGTGCCAGCTCACCGACCGGGACAGGGCCTAACACCGGGGAGCTGTTTTTT | CASSPTGTGPNTGELFF
TRBJ2-3 | - | - | TRBV18 | TGTGCCACCTTTGAAGGTGGTACAGATACGCAGTATTTT | CATFEGGTDTQYF
TRBJ1-5 | - | - | TRBV7-2 | TGTGCCAGCAGCTCCCGGGGCGATAGCAATCAGCCCCAGCATTTT | CASSSRGDSNQPQHF
TRBJ1-5 | - | TRBD1 | TRBV30 | TGTGCCTGGAGTGGGGACAGGGACCAGCCCCAGCATTTT | CAWSGDRDQPQHF
TRBJ2-1 | - | - | TRBV6-2/TRBV6-3 | TGTGCCAGCAGTTATGTTGGCAGACGGTTCTTC | CASSYVGRRFF
TRBJ1-2 | - | - | TRBV5-1 | TGCGCCAGCAGCTTGGACAATAACTATGGCTACACCTTC | CASSLDNNYGYTF
TRBJ1-2 | once | - | TRBV4-3 | TGCGCCAGCAGCCAAGATTTCAGAAACTATGGCTACACCTTC | CASSQDFRNYGYTF
TRBJ2-3 | once | TRBD2 | TRBV10-2 | TGCGCCAGTAGGGGGGGGATTTTAGCGGGAGGGCTTATCACAGATACGCAGTATTTT | CASRGGILAGGLITDTQYF
TRBJ2-1 | - | - | TRBV6-5 | TGTGCCAGCAGTTACTCGGCAGGAACCAACAATGAGCAGTTCTTC | CASSYSAGTNNEQFF
TRBJ1-1 | - | TRBD1 | TRBV6-5 | TGTGCCAGCAGTCTGACAGGGGTTAATCCTGAAGCTTTCTTT | CASSLTGVNPEAFF
TRBJ2-7 | - | TRBD1 | TRBV5-4 | TGTGCCAGCAGCTTGGCCTTTCAGGGGGTCTACGAGCAGTACTTC | CASSLAFQGVYEQYF
TRBJ2-7 | - | TRBD1 | TRBV5-5 | TGTGCCAGCAGCTTGACAGGGGCCCTGGAAATGGAGCAGTACTTC | CASSLTGALEMEQYF
TRBJ1-6 | - | - | TRBV7-6 | TGTGCCAGCAGCTTAGTTCGACCAGTGGGCTCCTATAATTCACCCCTCCACTTT | CASSLVRPVGSYNSPLHF
TRBJ1-5 | - | - | TRBV19 | TGTGCCAGTAGTACCCGGGACGGTCGCAATCAGCCCCAGCATTTT | CASSTRDGRNQPQHF
TRBJ1-1 | - | - | TRBV5-1 | TGCGCCAGCAGCTTCAGGGGAAAAGCTTTCTTT | CASSFRGKAFF
TRBJ1-6 | - | TRBD1 | TRBV4-3 | TGCGCCAGCAGCCATACCGGGACAGACAATTCACCCCTCCACTTT | CASSHTGTDNSPLHF
TRBJ2-3 | - | - | TRBV5-1 | TGCGCCAGCAGGTCCCGGGGCGCGACAGATACGCAGTATTTT | CASRSRGATDTQYF
TRBJ1-2 | - | TRBD1 | TRBV6-5 | TGTGCCAGCAGTTACCATGGACAGGGGGCTACTGGCTACACCTTC | CASSYHGQGATGYTF
TRBJ1-3 | - | - | TRBV5-8 | TGTGCCAGCAGCCAGGGGCAGGCGGCTGGAAACACCATATATTTT | CASSQGQAAGNTIYF
TRBJ1-2 | - | TRBD1 | TRBV5-6 | TGTGCCAGCAGCTTCCCGGGCACAGGGGGCTGGAGTGGCTACACCTTC | CASSFPGTGGWSGYTF
TRBJ1-1 | once | - | TRBV27 | TGTGCCAGCAGTTTCGGCCGCGGTTCGAACACTGAAGCTTTCTTT | CASSFGRGSNTEAFF
TRBJ1-5 | - | TRBD1 | TRBV19 | TGTGCCAGTAGTATCAGGGGCAGGGGGCCCCGTGGGAATCAGCCCCAGCATTTT | CASSIRGRGPRGNQPQHF
TRBJ2-3 | - | - | TRBV5-8 | TGTGCCAGCAGCTTGGGGAGTAGCACAGATACGCAGTATTTT | CASSLGSSTDTQYF
TRBJ2-6 | - | - | TRBV6-6 | TGTGCCAGCATGATCTCTGGGGCCAACGTCCTGACTTTC | CASMISGANVLTF
TRBJ1-1 | - | TRBD1 | TRBV5-8 | TGTGCCAGCAGCTTTCGACAGGGGAATATGAACACTGAAGCTTTCTTT | CASSFRQGNMNTEAFF
TRBJ1-1 | - | - | TRBV9 | TGTGCCAGCAGCGCTATTGGGGCGAACACTGAAGCTTTCTTT | CASSAIGANTEAFF
TRBJ2-7 | - | - | TRBV28 | TGTGCCAGCAGTTCTCAGGGGTTGGACGAGCAGTACTTC | CASSSQGLDEQYF
TRBJ2-1 | - | - | TRBV12-3/TRBV12-4 | TGTGCCAGCAGTAGGGGAATAGATGAGCAGTTCTTC | CASSRGIDEQFF
TRBJ1-1 | - | - | TRBV6-2/TRBV6-3 | TGTGCCAGCAGTGATGCAGCTGAAGCTTTCTTT | CASSDAAEAFF
TRBJ1-2 | - | - | TRBV29-1 | TGCAGCGTTGACCCGCAGAACTATGGCTACACCTTC | CSVDPQNYGYTF
TRBJ2-7 | few | - | TRBV14 | TGTGCCAGCAGCCAGATGGGACGCTCCTACGAGCAGTACTTC | CASSQMGRSYEQYF
TRBJ2-5 | - | - | TRBV2 | TGTGCCAGCAGTGAGTTCGGTCGCCCTGGGGAGACCCAGTACTTC | CASSEFGRPGETQYF
TRBJ2-7 | - | - | TRBV4-2 | TGTGCCAGCAGCCAAGTGGAAGCGGCCTTCTCCTACGAGCAGTACTTC | CASSQVEAAFSYEQYF